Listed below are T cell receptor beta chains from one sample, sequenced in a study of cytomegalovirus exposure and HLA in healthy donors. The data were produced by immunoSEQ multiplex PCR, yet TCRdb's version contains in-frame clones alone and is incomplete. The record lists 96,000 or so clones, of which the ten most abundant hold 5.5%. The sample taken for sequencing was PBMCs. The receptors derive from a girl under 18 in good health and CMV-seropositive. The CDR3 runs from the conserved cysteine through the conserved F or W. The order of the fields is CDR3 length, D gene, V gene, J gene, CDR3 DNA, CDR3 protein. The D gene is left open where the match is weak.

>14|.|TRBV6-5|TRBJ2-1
TGTGCCAGCAGTTACTCGGAGGGTAACAATGAGCAGTTCTTC
CASSYSEGNNEQFF
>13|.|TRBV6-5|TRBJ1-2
TGTGCCAGCACCGGGGGTAAAGGCTATGGCTACACCTTC
CASTGGKGYGYTF
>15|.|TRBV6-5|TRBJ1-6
TGTGCCAGCAGTTACGACAGGCCATATAATTCACCCCTACACTTT
CASSYDRPYNSPLHF
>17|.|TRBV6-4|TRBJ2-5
TGTGCCAGCAGTGACTCGATTATTAGGGGTATGAGAGAGACCCAGTACTTC
CASSDSIIRGMRETQYF
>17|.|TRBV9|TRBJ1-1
TGTGCCAGCAGCGATAACACCCTCGGCGGGGAAGGAACTGAAGCTTTCTTT
CASSDNTLGGEGTEAFF
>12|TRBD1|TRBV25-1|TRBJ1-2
TGTGCCCCACTCTACAGGGGGCGAGGCTACACCTTC
CAPLYRGRGYTF
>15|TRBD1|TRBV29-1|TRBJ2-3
TGCAGCGTTGGGGGACTGACAGGGGGCACAGATACGCAGTATTTT
CSVGGLTGGTDTQYF
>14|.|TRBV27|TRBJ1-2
TGTGCCAGCAGTTTAGGGGCGGGGTACTATGGCTACACCTTC
CASSLGAGYYGYTF
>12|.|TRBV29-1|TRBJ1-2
TGCAGCGTTGAAGGGCAGTTAACCGGCTACACCTTC
CSVEGQLTGYTF
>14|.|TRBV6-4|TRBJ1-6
TGTGCCAGCAGTGACAGGGGTGGTAATTCACCCCTCCACTTT
CASSDRGGNSPLHF
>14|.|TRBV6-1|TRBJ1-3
TGTGCCAGCAGTGACCACAGGGCTGGAAACACCATATATTTT
CASSDHRAGNTIYF
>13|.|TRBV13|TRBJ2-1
TGTGCCAGCAGCACCTTCGAGCTTGGTGAGCAGTTCTTC
CASSTFELGEQFF
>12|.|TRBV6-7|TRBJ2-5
TGTGCCAGACGACTAGTAGGAGAGACCCAGTACTTC
CARRLVGETQYF
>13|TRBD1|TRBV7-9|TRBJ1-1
TGTGCCAGCAGCCCGGGACAGGGTTCTGAAGCTTTCTTT
CASSPGQGSEAFF
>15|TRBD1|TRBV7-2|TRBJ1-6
TGTGCCAGCAGCTTAGTTGTCAGGGGGGAGTCACCCCTCCACTTT
CASSLVVRGESPLHF
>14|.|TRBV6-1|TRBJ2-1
TGTGCCAGCAGTGAATACGGGGTGAACAATGAGCAGTTCTTC
CASSEYGVNNEQFF
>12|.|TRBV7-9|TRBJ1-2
TGTGCCAGCAGCCCCGTCAGCTATGGCTACACCTTC
CASSPVSYGYTF
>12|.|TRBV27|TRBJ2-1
TGTGCCAGCAGTTCCCTCCACAATGAGCAGTTCTTC
CASSSLHNEQFF
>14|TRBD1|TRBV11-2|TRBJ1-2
TGTGCCAGCAGCGAAGACAGGGAAGCCTATGGCTACACCTTC
CASSEDREAYGYTF
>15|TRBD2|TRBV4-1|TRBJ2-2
TGCGCCAGCAGCCCTTTTGCGGGGGGGACCGGGGAGCTGTTTTTT
CASSPFAGGTGELFF
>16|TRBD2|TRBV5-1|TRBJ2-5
TGCGCCAGCAGCTCAGGACTAGCGGGGTCCCAAGAGACCCAGTACTTC
CASSSGLAGSQETQYF
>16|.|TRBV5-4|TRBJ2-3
TGTGCCAGCAGCTCAACGGGACATCAGGTGGGAGATACGCAGTATTTT
CASSSTGHQVGDTQYF
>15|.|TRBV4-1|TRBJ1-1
TGCGCCAGCAGCCAAGATCAATGGGCGAACACTGAAGCTTTCTTT
CASSQDQWANTEAFF
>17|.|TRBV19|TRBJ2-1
TGTGCCAGTAGTATAGCGTCCCAGCCTAAGGGGGACAATGAGCAGTTCTTC
CASSIASQPKGDNEQFF
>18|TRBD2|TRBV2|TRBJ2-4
TGTGCCAGCAGTGAAAGAGCTGTAGCGGGAGTAGCCAAAAACATTCAGTACTTC
CASSERAVAGVAKNIQYF
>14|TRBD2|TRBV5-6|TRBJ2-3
TGTGCCAGCAGCGCTAGAGCGCGGGAGGATACGCAGTATTTT
CASSARAREDTQYF
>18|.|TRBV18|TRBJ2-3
TGTGCCAGCTCACCGAAATTAGGGCGGGGTGGAAGCACAGATACGCAGTATTTT
CASSPKLGRGGSTDTQYF
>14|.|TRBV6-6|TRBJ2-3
TGTGCCAGCAGTTACCTAGGGGGCACAGATACGCAGTATTTT
CASSYLGGTDTQYF